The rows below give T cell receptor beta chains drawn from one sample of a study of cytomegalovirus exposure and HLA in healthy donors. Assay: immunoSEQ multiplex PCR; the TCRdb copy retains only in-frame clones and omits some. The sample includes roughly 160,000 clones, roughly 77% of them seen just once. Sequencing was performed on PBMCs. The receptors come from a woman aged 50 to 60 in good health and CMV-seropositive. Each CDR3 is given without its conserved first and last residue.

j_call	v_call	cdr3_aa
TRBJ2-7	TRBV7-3	ASSLGGQREQY
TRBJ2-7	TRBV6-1	ASRGTGVTYEQY
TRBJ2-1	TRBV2	AIAGTGNNEQF
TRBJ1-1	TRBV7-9	ASSLQGRDTEAF
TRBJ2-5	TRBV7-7	ASSQTSGEQETQY
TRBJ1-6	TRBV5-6	ASSLRGYNSPLH
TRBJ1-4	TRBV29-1	SVYRATNEKLF
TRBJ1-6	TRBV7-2	ASSRNRASYNSPLH
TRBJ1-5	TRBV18	ASSPNPGQGVQPQH
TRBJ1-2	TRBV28	ASGTGGRSYGYT
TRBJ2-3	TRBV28	ASRPPWSLSHDTQY
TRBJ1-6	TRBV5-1	ASSDGAGEYSPLH
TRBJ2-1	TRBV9	ASSVVEREAYNEQF
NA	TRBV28	ASSFRGTVLPEQY
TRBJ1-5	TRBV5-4	ASSLGGSGQPQH
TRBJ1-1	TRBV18	ASSAAVNTEAF
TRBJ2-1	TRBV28	ASSGADRPAEQF
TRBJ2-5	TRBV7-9	ASSRTGTGQETQY
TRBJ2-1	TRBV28	ASSPLSGQGLYNEQF
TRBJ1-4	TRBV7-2	ASSSRTGATNEKLF
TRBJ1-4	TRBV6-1	ASKAETTNEKLF
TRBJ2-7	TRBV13	ASSLGYTSHEQY
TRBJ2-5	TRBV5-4	ASSSATSGSMKAETQY
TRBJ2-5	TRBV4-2	ASSQVGARETQY
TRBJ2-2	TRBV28	ASRDRVILNTGELF
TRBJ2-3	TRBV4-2	ASSQQPQGADTQY
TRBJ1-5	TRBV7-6	ASSSIPGLGNQPQH
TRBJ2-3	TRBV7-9	SSSEGLAGAGDTQY
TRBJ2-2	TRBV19	ASSNQEQGATGELF
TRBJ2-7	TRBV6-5	ASSYSNSGYEQY
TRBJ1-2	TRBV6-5	ASSLGSDSYGYT
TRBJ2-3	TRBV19	ASSTRQGGTDTQY
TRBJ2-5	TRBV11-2	ASSLVSSGETQY
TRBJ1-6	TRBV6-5	ASSYSRGPSQNLH
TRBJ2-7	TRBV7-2	ASSLVPVSYEQY
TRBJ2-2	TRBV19	ASSNIFRTGEESDTGELF
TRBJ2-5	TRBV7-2	ASSLGQGIETQY
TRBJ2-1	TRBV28	ASSHGQGRF
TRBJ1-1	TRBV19	ASSSPQQAGVESF
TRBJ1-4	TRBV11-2	ASSLGQGGRGEKLF
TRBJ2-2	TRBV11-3	ASSLAGRAGELF
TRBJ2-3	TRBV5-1	ASSLVQTGTSTDTQY
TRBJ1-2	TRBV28	ASSLTTGPDGYT
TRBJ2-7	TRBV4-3	ASSQEIPPTGVREQY
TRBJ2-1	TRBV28	ASTRTGGSYNEQF